The 24 T cell receptor beta chains presented below share a single source sample, sequenced in a study of molecular identifiers for immune sequencing clone quantification. TCRdb itself ran the PCR reads through MiXCR, one entry per CDR3 protein. Here the sample spans more than 550,000 distinct CDR3 sequences, 25% being singletons. The material sequenced was naive CD8+ T cells from blood, with Jurkat cell RNA spiked in. Documented subset: FACS-sorted CD8+CD4-CCR7+CD45RA+ naive T cells. Receptors were obtained from a human donor in good health. Some libraries in this study had Jurkat cell RNA spiked in.

The CDR3 bases are TGTGCCAGCAGCCAAGAGGCAGATCAAGAGACCCAGTACTTC. Translating gives CASSQEADQETQYF. The J gene is TRBJ2-5, the V gene TRBV3-1; no firm D call. Germline-derived CDR1 and CDR2 are LGHDT and YNNKEL (reference sequence). V was trimmed by 0 bases and J by 2 bases, leaving 7 bases between them. CDR3 length: 14 amino acids.

As to this clonotype: One end of the junction is discordant with germline, which a read error may explain. The chain links TRBV20-1 to TRBJ2-7, with a possible D match to TRBD1 (7 bases). Germline lookup yields CDR1 DFQATT and CDR2 SNEGSKA (reference sequence). The CDR3 consists of 15 residues. CDR3 in amino acids: CRARGEAGGPYEQYF. Written as DNA, the CDR3 is TGCCGTGCGAGAGGGGAGGCAGGGGGACCATACGAGCAGTACTTC.

Turning to this clonotype: With a much larger clone just one base away, this may be a read error. The chain combines TRBV5-1 with TRBJ1-1; perhaps TRBD1 as D (5 bases). The CDR3 is 15 residues long. V was trimmed by 1 base and J by 0 bases, leaving 10 bases between them. The germline gives CDR1 SGHRS, CDR2 YFSETQ. Here the CDR3 reads CASSLKGPLNTEAFF. The CDR3 coding sequence is TGCGCCAGCAGCTTGAAGGGGCCTCTGAACACTGAAGCTTTCTTT.

On this clonotype: A much bigger clone sits one base away, suggesting this may be a read error. The chain couples TRBV30 to TRBJ2-7; a weak D match, TRBD2 (6 bases). Germline values: CDR1 GTSNPN, CDR2 SVGIG (reference sequence). This CDR3 is built from 12 residues. The CDR3 loop reads CALSTGGYEQYF. The CDR3 coding sequence is TGTGCCTTGAGTACCGGGGGATACGAGCAGTACTTC.

This clonotype appeared many times. The chain recombines TRBV5-1 with TRBJ1-1; TRBD1 might be the D (5 bases). This CDR3 is 16 amino acids long. Germline CDR1 is SGHRS and CDR2 is YFSETQ. V was trimmed by 1 base and J by 0 bases, leaving 13 bases between them. The CDR3 reads CASSLPSWDLNTEAFF. CDR3 sequence (DNA): TGCGCCAGCAGCTTGCCCTCTTGGGACTTGAACACTGAAGCTTTCTTT.

This chain links TRBV25-1 with TRBJ2-2; possible D gene TRBD1, 6 bases. The CDR3 loop spans 15 amino acids. The ends were cut back, 6 bases at V and 4 bases at J, with 15 bases in the middle. Germline values: CDR1 MGHDK, CDR2 SYGVNS. CDR3 sequence: CASRGQPPSTGELFF. In DNA, the CDR3 is TGTGCCAGCAGAGGACAGCCTCCGAGCACCGGGGAGCTGTTTTTT.

This chain connects TRBV6-5 to TRBJ2-7; 8 bases match TRBD2. The V and J ends lost 0 bases and 2 bases, in that order; junction bases with no gene match: 3. Germline CDR1 MNHEY, CDR2 SVGAGI. The CDR3 has 15 residues. CDR3 coding DNA: TGTGCCAGCAGTTACTCACTAGCGGAGACCTACGAGCAGTACTTC. Protein product: CASSYSLAETYEQYF.

On this clonotype: This could be a read error, since a much larger clone is one nucleotide away. Here the CDR3 omits its conserved ending phenylalanine or tryptophan, so a read error is the likely source. The chain is built from TRBV6-2 or TRBV6-3 and TRBJ1-1; D gene unclear. The CDR3 totals 14 residues. The V and J ends lost 5 bases and 3 bases respectively, with 13 bases between them. The germline gives CDR1 MNHEY, CDR2 SVGEGT. CDR3 DNA: TGTGCCAGCAGTGGTGAACAAAAATACACTGAAGCTTTCCTT. Protein: CASSGEQKYTEAFL.

J is TRBJ1-2 and V is TRBV6-1; D remains ambiguous. Germline V CDR1 and CDR2: MNHNS, SASEGT. The ends were cut back, 7 bases at V and 4 bases at J, with 10 bases in the middle. The CDR3 contains 12 residues. The CDR3 reads CASKGSSYGYTF. DNA for the CDR3: TGTGCCAGCAAGGGCAGCTCCTATGGCTACACCTTC.

This clonotype was observed at least ten times. The J gene is TRBJ2-7, the V gene TRBV29-1, with D unclear. CDR3 size: 12 residues. Germline V gene data show CDR1 as SQVTM and CDR2 as ANQGSEA. Deletions cut 7 bases from V and 0 bases from J, with 10 bases between. CDR3 region: CSAQWSSYEQYF. The CDR3, as DNA: TGCAGCGCCCAGTGGAGCTCCTACGAGCAGTACTTC.

Ten or more counts support this clonotype. The chain has TRBV5-1 and TRBJ2-7; 7 nucleotides line up with TRBD2. CDR1 SGHRS and CDR2 YFSETQ come from the germline V gene. With V trimmed by 0 bases and J by 4 bases, 7 bases remained unmatched. The CDR3 loop spans 15 amino acids. The chain's CDR3 is CASSLVPAGDYEQYF. The CDR3, as DNA: TGCGCCAGCAGCTTGGTTCCGGCGGGAGATTACGAGCAGTACTTC.

This clonotype appeared many times. J is TRBJ1-4 and V is TRBV30; tentatively, D is TRBD1 (6 bases). The CDR3 is 11 residues long. The V end was cut by 3 bases, the J end by 8 bases, with 7 bases between. Germline CDR1 reads GTSNPN; CDR2 reads SVGIG (reference sequence). The CDR3 protein is CAWRRGEKLFF. The CDR3 DNA reads TGTGCCTGGAGGAGGGGGGAAAAACTGTTTTTT.

This clonotype came up a few times. The chain has TRBV4-1 and TRBJ2-7; D ambiguous. The V end lost 1 base, the J end lost 9 bases, and 19 bases lay between the germline ends. There are 15 residues in the CDR3. The germline V gene encodes CDR1 MGHRA and CDR2 YSYEKL. The CDR3 is CASSQAPQTIAAQYF. The CDR3 DNA follows: TGCGCCAGCAGCCAAGCCCCTCAAACTATCGCCGCGCAGTACTTC.

This clonotype was seen at least ten times. The chain recombines TRBV4-3 with TRBJ2-7; 8 bases align to TRBD2. J lost 7 bases, V lost 0 bases, and 8 bases had no gene match. CDR1 is LGHNA and CDR2 is YSLEER in the germline V gene. The CDR3 is 15 residues long. CDR3 sequence: CASSQDRAGVGEQYF. The CDR3 DNA is TGCGCCAGCAGCCAAGATCGAGCGGGAGTTGGGGAGCAGTACTTC.

This clonotype was observed a handful of times. V and J are TRBV5-4 and TRBJ1-2; 9 nucleotides line up with TRBD1. Germline lookup yields CDR1 SGHNT and CDR2 YYREEE (reference sequence). The CDR3 runs 13 residues. The V and J ends lost 5 bases and 6 bases, in that order; junction bases with no gene match: 5. CDR3 in DNA: TGTGCCAGCAGTTGGACAGGGGCGGATGGCTACACCTTC. Translating it yields CASSWTGADGYTF. The complete variable domain, with remaining parts taken from reference TRBV5-4 and TRBJ1-2, reads ETGVTQSPTHLIKTRGQQVTLRCSSQSGHNTVSWYQQALGQGPQFIFQYYREEENGRGNFPPRFSGLQFPNYSSELNVNALELDDSALYLCASSWTGADGYTFGSGTRLTVV.

Here the CDR3 DNA reads TGTGCCAGCAGCTCCATGACTAAGCCGGAGACCCAGTACTTC. As protein: CASSSMTKPETQYF. The genes are TRBV7-9 and TRBJ2-5; maybe TRBD2 (5 bases). Trimming cost V 4 bases and J 5 bases, with 14 bases left between them. Looked up from germline, CDR1 is SEHNR and CDR2 is FQNEAQ (reference sequence). The CDR3 spans 14 residues.

This clonotype was counted only a few times. The chain has TRBV2 and TRBJ2-4; TRBD2 matches 13 bases. Germline values: CDR1 SNHLY, CDR2 FYNNEI. With V trimmed by 7 bases and J by 0 bases, 6 bases remained unmatched. The CDR3 totals 17 residues. This chain's CDR3 is CASNPGLAGLAKNIQYF. The CDR3, as DNA: TGTGCCAGCAATCCGGGACTAGCGGGACTAGCCAAAAACATTCAGTACTTC.

The chain couples TRBV18 to TRBJ2-3, with D perhaps TRBD2 (6 bases). The V gene's germline CDR1 is KGHSH and CDR2 LQKENI. The CDR3 is made up of 15 amino acids. Deletions cut 3 bases from V and 2 bases from J, with 12 bases between. This CDR3 is CASSPQDYITDTQYF. In DNA, the CDR3 is TGTGCCAGCTCACCCCAGGACTATATCACAGATACGCAGTATTTT.

The chain combines TRBV20-1 with TRBJ2-3; 12 nucleotides agree with TRBD2. The CDR3 totals 15 residues. Germline assignment: CDR1 DFQATT and CDR2 SNEGSKA (reference sequence). V shed 3 bases and J 1 base; nucleotides not matched to a gene: 2. CDR3 protein: CSARRLAGGTDTQYF. CDR3 DNA sequence: TGCAGTGCTAGGAGACTAGCGGGGGGCACAGATACGCAGTATTTT.

This clonotype was seen more than once but under ten times. This chain connects TRBV13 to TRBJ1-1; D may be TRBD1 (6 bases). The CDR3 contains 13 residues. V lost 4 bases and J lost 7, with 13 bases in between. Germline CDR1 and CDR2: PRHDT and FYEKMQ (reference sequence). The CDR3 DNA reads TGTGCCAGCAGCTCCGAGGGGGGGGTTGAAGCTTTCTTT. Protein sequence: CASSSEGGVEAFF. Full variable domain (outside the CDR3, taken from reference TRBV13 and TRBJ1-1): AAGVIQSPRHLIKEKRETATLKCYPIPRHDTVYWYQQGPGQDPQFLISFYEKMQSDKGSIPDRFSAQQFSDYHSELNMSSLELGDSALYFCASSSEGGVEAFFGQGTRLTVV.

V is TRBV30 and J is TRBJ1-1; TRBD1 aligns across 11 bases. CDR3 length: 13 amino acids. The junction had 2 bases not matched to a gene; V was cut back by 2 bases and J by 6 bases. The germline CDR1 and CDR2 sequences are GTSNPN and SVGIG (reference sequence). The CDR3 DNA reads TGTGCCTGGAGTCCGGGACAGGGGGCTGAAGCTTTCTTT. As protein: CAWSPGQGAEAFF.

Remarks on this clonotype: A much larger clonotype is one base distant, so this may be a read error. The chain has TRBV6-2 or TRBV6-3 and TRBJ2-3; D remains unclear. The length of the CDR3 is 13 residues. The germline gives CDR1 MNHEY, CDR2 SVGEGT. The CDR3 here is CASGYWTADTQYF. In DNA form, the CDR3 reads TGTGCCAGCGGTTATTGGACCGCGGATACGCAGTATTTT.

The rearrangement joins TRBV3-1 to TRBJ1-2; D uncertain. This CDR3 spans 14 amino acids. Germline loops: CDR1 LGHDT, CDR2 YNNKEL (reference sequence). Between the trimmed V and J ends, which lost 4 bases and 3 bases, there was a span of 12 bases. For the CDR3, the DNA is TGTGCCAGCAGCCCAGACCGGACCGACTATGGCTACACCTTC. It translates to CASSPDRTDYGYTF.

This clonotype showed up many times. This chain uses TRBV25-1 with TRBJ1-5; D remains ambiguous. Germline values: CDR1 MGHDK, CDR2 SYGVNS. This CDR3 spans 13 amino acids. Trimming took 2 bases from V and 7 from J, leaving 9 bases between them. The CDR3 protein is CASSEGLGQPQHF. CDR3 bases: TGTGCCAGCAGTGAAGGACTGGGGCAGCCCCAGCATTTT. Drawing the rest from reference TRBV25-1 and TRBJ1-5, the complete variable domain is EADIYQTPRYLVIGTGKKITLECSQTMGHDKMYWYQQDPGMELHLIHYSYGVNSTEKGDLSSESTVSRIRTEHFPLTLESARPSHTSQYLCASSEGLGQPQHFGDGTRLSIL.